The 32 T cell receptor beta chains in this list originate from one sample, sequenced in a study of cytomegalovirus exposure and HLA in healthy donors. 13 Jbeta primers and 60 Vbeta primers were used for the PCR. The table came from immunoSEQ multiplex PCR; TCRdb's copy has only in-frame clones and leaves some out. The profile shows around 300,000 clones, around 65% of them singletons. Sequencing input: PBMCs. The receptors were sampled from a female donor in good health and CMV-seronegative.

The genes are TRBV14 and TRBJ2-7; D is perhaps TRBD2 (6 bases). CDR3 length: 15 residues. From germline, CDR1 is SGHDN and CDR2 FVKESK. Between the trimmed V and J ends, which lost 3 bases and 1 base, there was a span of 13 bases. CDR3 DNA sequence: TGTGCCAGCAGCCAGGGCGGGACGGGATCCTACGAGCAGTACTTC. Amino acid sequence: CASSQGGTGSYEQYF.

There are a few counts of this clone. The chain carries TRBV18 and TRBJ1-1; D not certain. Germline lookup yields CDR1 KGHSH and CDR2 LQKENI. The CDR3 consists of 13 residues. V was shortened by 3 bases and J by 3 bases, with 8 bases between the two germline ends. CDR3 sequence (DNA): TGTGCCAGCTCACCTCTCATAGACACTGAAGCTTTCTTT. It yields the protein CASSPLIDTEAFF. Supplemented by reference TRBV18 and TRBJ1-1, the full variable domain reads NAGVMQNPRHLVRRRGQEARLRCSPMKGHSHVYWYRQLPEEGLKFMVYLQKENIIDESGMPKERFSAEFPKEGPSILRIQQVVRGDSAAYFCASSPLIDTEAFFGQGTRLTVV.

Only a few counts were recorded for this clone. The rearrangement links TRBV5-4 to TRBJ2-7, with 7 bases lining up with TRBD1. V shed 3 bases and J 1 base; nucleotides not matched to a gene: 4. CDR1 is SGHNT and CDR2 is YYREEE in the germline V gene (reference sequence). The CDR3 runs 14 residues. The CDR3 nucleotides are TGTGCCAGCAGCTCCACGACAGGGTCCTACGAGCAGTACTTC. Its translation is CASSSTTGSYEQYF. Using reference TRBV5-4 and TRBJ2-7 for the parts outside the CDR3, the full variable domain is ETGVTQSPTHLIKTRGQQVTLRCSSQSGHNTVSWYQQALGQGPQFIFQYYREEENGRGNFPPRFSGLQFPNYSSELNVNALELDDSALYLCASSSTTGSYEQYFGPGTRLTVT.

Turning to this clone: The junction does not match germline at one end; this may be a read error. The chain is built from TRBV6-6 and TRBJ2-3; TRBD1 agrees at 7 bases. The CDR3 has 11 amino acids. Germline CDR1 is MNHNY and CDR2 is SVGAGI (reference sequence). The DNA of the CDR3 is TGTGCCAGCAGGACCGTCGACAGGGTGCATTTT. Protein: CASRTVDRVHF.

This chain uses TRBV29-1 with TRBJ2-1; TRBD2 aligns across 7 bases. Germline CDR1 SQVTM, CDR2 ANQGSEA. The CDR3 has 13 residues. The trim removed 8 bases at V and 6 bases at J, leaving 10 bases unmatched. The CDR3 loop reads CSTTKGGSNEQFF. CDR3 nucleotide sequence: TGCAGCACCACAAAGGGAGGGTCCAATGAGCAGTTCTTC.

The chain joins TRBV6-6 to TRBJ2-5; 14 bases agree with TRBD2. The V gene end was trimmed by 5 bases and the J gene end by 5 bases; junction bases not matched to a gene: 4. The CDR3 has 15 amino acids. Germline CDR1 MNHNY, CDR2 SVGAGI (reference sequence). CDR3 DNA sequence: TGTGCCAGCAGTACTCGGACTAGCGGGAGGGAGACCCAGTACTTC. It translates to CASSTRTSGRETQYF.

The J gene is TRBJ2-3, the V gene TRBV13, with 9 bases aligning to TRBD2. Germline-derived CDR1 and CDR2 are PRHDT and FYEKMQ (reference sequence). Trimming cost V 5 bases and J 8 bases; bases outside gene matches: 17. There are 17 residues in the CDR3. The CDR3 sequence is CASSPRLAEAKGGTQYF. The DNA of the CDR3 is TGTGCCAGCAGCCCTCGACTAGCGGAGGCCAAGGGCGGTACGCAGTATTTT.

The rearrangement links TRBV19 to TRBJ2-7, with TRBD1 matching 10 bases. Trimming at V came to 5 bases and at J to 3 bases, leaving 4 bases not matched to a gene. Germline V gene data show CDR1 as LNHDA and CDR2 as SQIVND (reference sequence). The CDR3 loop spans 14 amino acids. CDR3 nucleotides: TGTGCCAGTAGTCCGGGACAGGGGATCTACGAGCAGTACTTC. Its translation is CASSPGQGIYEQYF. Based on the CDR3 plus reference TRBV19 and TRBJ2-7, the full variable domain is DGGITQSPKYLFRKEGQNVTLSCEQNLNHDAMYWYRQDPGQGLRLIYYSQIVNDFQKGDIAEGYSVSREKKESFPLTVTSAQKNPTAFYLCASSPGQGIYEQYFGPGTRLTVT.

J is TRBJ1-1 and V is TRBV12-5; no clear D. Trimming left V 7 bases short and J 1 base short, with 13 bases between. The CDR3 runs 14 residues. CDR1 and CDR2 (germline): LGHNT, FRNRAP. The CDR3 is CASASNSPNTEAFF. In nucleotides, the CDR3 is TGTGCTAGTGCCTCCAATAGCCCGAACACTGAAGCTTTCTTT. The entire variable domain, with the rest obtained from reference TRBV12-5 and TRBJ1-1, is as follows: DARVTQTPRHKVTEMGQEVTMRCQPILGHNTVFWYRQTMMQGLELLAYFRNRAPLDDSGMPKDRFSAEMPDATLATLKIQPSEPRDSAVYFCASASNSPNTEAFFGQGTRLTVV.

The gene calls are TRBV21-1 and TRBJ1-5. TRBV21-1 is designated a pseudogene. CDR3 length equals 15 residues. CDR3 coding DNA: TGTGCCAGCAGCCCGGGTGGAGGGAGCAATCAGCCCCAGCATTTT. It encodes CASSPGGGSNQPQHF.

CDR3 coding DNA: TGTGCCAGCACCACGATCCGGCGGGGTACCTACAATGAGCAGTTCTTC. This translates into CASTTIRRGTYNEQFF. The V call is TRBV11-2, the J call TRBJ2-1; D is perhaps TRBD2 (6 bases). The CDR3 runs 16 residues. V lost 7 bases to trimming and J lost 2 bases, with 18 bases between them. Germline-derived CDR1 and CDR2 are SGHAT and FQNNGV.

The chain is built from TRBV5-1 and TRBJ2-1, with 13 positions matching TRBD2. Germline CDR1 and CDR2: SGHRS and YFSETQ. The junction had 8 bases not matched to a gene; V was cut back by 2 bases and J by 3 bases. CDR3 length equals 18 residues. The CDR3 DNA reads as TGCGCCAGCAGCTTATCCGGGACTAGCGGGATTATCTACAATGAGCAGTTCTTC. It codes for CASSLSGTSGIIYNEQFF.

The sample holds a few counts of this clone. The gene calls are TRBV27 and TRBJ1-1, with TRBD1 matching over 8 bases. The CDR3 is made up of 15 amino acids. Unmatched junction bases numbered 10, after V lost 0 bases and J lost 10 bases. CDR1 MNHEY and CDR2 SMNVEV come from the germline V gene (reference sequence). CDR3: CASSLSGRGLRIAFF. In nucleotides, the CDR3 is TGTGCCAGCAGTTTATCGGGCAGGGGGCTCCGAATAGCTTTCTTT.

A single count supports this clone. This chain connects TRBV6-6 to TRBJ1-2; D uncertain. This CDR3 is built from 14 residues. Germline V gene sequence: CDR1 MNHNY, CDR2 SVGAGI (reference sequence). The germline V and J ends were trimmed by 2 bases and 3 bases, with 10 bases remaining between them. The CDR3 DNA is TGTGCCAGCAGTTACCCCGGGATTGACTATGGCTACACCTTC. Encoded protein: CASSYPGIDYGYTF.

The chain carries TRBV7-9 and TRBJ2-1, with D maybe TRBD2 (6 bases). This CDR3 is built from 14 residues. Germline V CDR1 and CDR2: SEHNR, FQNEAQ (reference sequence). The V gene lost 1 base and the J gene lost 5 bases, with 9 bases spanning the gap. The CDR3, as DNA: TGTGCCAGCAGCTTAGTTCCTAGCGACAATGAGCAGTTCTTC. It translates to CASSLVPSDNEQFF.

V gene TRBV4-1 combines with J gene TRBJ2-7, with 14 positions matching TRBD2. Near its end, the DNA agrees better with TRBJ2-1, so the J call may be wrong. The CDR3 spans 14 residues. Germline V gene lookup returns CDR1 MGHRA and CDR2 YSYEKL. CDR3 coding DNA: TGCGCCAGCAGGGGACTAGCGGGAGTCCGTGAGCAGTTCTTC. Protein sequence: CASRGLAGVREQFF.

The chain recombines TRBV27 with TRBJ2-7; maybe TRBD2 (5 bases). Germline values: CDR1 MNHEY, CDR2 SMNVEV (reference sequence). The CDR3 runs 12 residues. Trimming cost V 9 bases and J 2 bases, with 11 bases left between them. The CDR3: CARAGGPYEQYF. DNA for the CDR3: TGTGCCAGGGCGGGCGGCCCCTACGAGCAGTACTTC.

This clone was seen only a few times. The rearrangement links TRBV10-3 to TRBJ1-2; 8 bases line up with TRBD1. The junction had 14 bases not matched to a gene; V was cut back by 6 bases and J by 8 bases. This CDR3 spans 15 amino acids. The germline gives CDR1 ENHRY, CDR2 SYGVKD. The CDR3 coding sequence is TGTGCCATCAGGGGTTCCGGGACAGGAGGAGGGGGCTACACCTTC. As protein: CAIRGSGTGGGGYTF.

The chain carries TRBV5-1 and TRBJ1-1; weak D call: TRBD1 (5 bases). Trimming left V 4 bases short and J 1 base short, with 17 bases between. Germline V gene sequence: CDR1 SGHRS, CDR2 YFSETQ. The CDR3 contains 16 residues. In DNA, the CDR3 is TGCGCCAGCAGCCTCCACAAAGGGGAAGGGAACACTGAAGCTTTCTTT. This sequence encodes CASSLHKGEGNTEAFF.

This clone came up a few times. The gene calls are TRBV5-1 and TRBJ2-5, with no clear D. The CDR3 totals 15 residues. Trimming removed 0 bases at V and 5 bases at J, with 14 bases between. Germline V lookup: CDR1 SGHRS, CDR2 YFSETQ. Written as DNA, the CDR3 is TGCGCCAGCAGCTTGGACTTTAGAGGTTCGGAGACCCAGTACTTC. This translates into CASSLDFRGSETQYF.

CDR3 protein: CASSLDGGSSYEQYF. The CDR3 DNA reads as TGCGCCAGCAGCTTGGACGGAGGAAGCTCCTACGAGCAGTACTTC. The chain combines TRBV5-1 with TRBJ2-7, with D possibly TRBD2 on 5 matching bases. The CDR3 covers 15 residues. Germline CDR1 and CDR2: SGHRS and YFSETQ. Trimming removed 0 bases at V and 0 bases at J, with 10 bases between.

This clone was seen more than once but under ten times. The chain employs TRBV7-2 and TRBJ1-2; D might be TRBD1 (5 bases). The V end was cut by 1 base, the J end by 4 bases, with 22 bases between. This CDR3 has 18 amino acids. Germline CDR1 SGHTA, CDR2 FQGNSA. CDR3 sequence: CASSLEGLGGRTFYGYTF. DNA for the CDR3: TGTGCCAGCAGCTTAGAGGGACTGGGGGGGAGAACTTTCTATGGCTACACCTTC. The variable domain in full, with the rest retrieved from reference TRBV7-2 and TRBJ1-2, is GAGVSQSPSNKVTEKGKDVELRCDPISGHTALYWYRQSLGQGLEFLIYFQGNSAPDKSGLPSDRFSAERTGGSVSTLTIQRTQQEDSAVYLCASSLEGLGGRTFYGYTFGSGTRLTVV.

The chain combines TRBV19 with TRBJ2-2, with TRBD2 matching over 8 bases. CDR1 is LNHDA, CDR2 SQIVND, per germline (reference sequence). This CDR3 region has 15 residues. The V gene end was trimmed by 5 bases and the J gene end by 0 bases; junction bases not matched to a gene: 2. The CDR3 nucleotides are TGTGCCAGTAGTCTACTAGCGGCGAACACCGGGGAGCTGTTTTTT. Protein sequence: CASSLLAANTGELFF.

This clone was picked up a small number of times. The chain has TRBV2 and TRBJ2-7, with no clear D. Trimming removed 6 bases from V and 0 bases from J, with 12 bases in between. Germline CDR1 is SNHLY and CDR2 is FYNNEI. The CDR3 extends over 14 amino acids. CDR3 sequence (DNA): TGTGCCAGCAGAGCTACCGAAAGCTCCTACGAGCAGTACTTC. This encodes CASRATESSYEQYF.

The V gene is TRBV19, the J gene TRBJ1-1, with TRBD1 as a possible D gene (5 bases). Looked up from germline, CDR1 is LNHDA and CDR2 is SQIVND (reference sequence). V lost 1 base and J 2 bases, leaving 8 bases between the germline ends. The CDR3 consists of 14 residues. CDR3 sequence: CASSIGDFNTEAFF. The CDR3, as DNA: TGTGCCAGTAGTATAGGGGACTTTAACACTGAAGCTTTCTTT.

The rearrangement uses TRBV7-2 and TRBJ1-1; D remains unclear. Germline V gene lookup returns CDR1 SGHTA and CDR2 FQGNSA. The CDR3 consists of 16 residues. Trimming took off 1 base at V and 1 base at J, with 13 bases between the two ends. Here the CDR3 reads CASSLVPGVRNTEAFF. CDR3 in DNA: TGTGCCAGCAGCTTAGTCCCAGGTGTGAGGAACACTGAAGCTTTCTTT.

J is TRBJ2-1 and V is TRBV4-1, with 7 bases matching TRBD2. The V gene end was trimmed by 2 bases and the J gene end by 3 bases; junction bases not matched to a gene: 7. In germline, CDR1 is MGHRA, CDR2 YSYEKL. CDR3 length: 16 amino acids. The CDR3 nucleotides read TGCGCCAGCAGCCAAATCCCCGGCGGGAGCTACAATGAGCAGTTCTTC. This gives the protein CASSQIPGGSYNEQFF.

This chain joins TRBV25-1 and TRBJ2-5, with TRBD1 matching over 7 bases. Germline CDR1 MGHDK, CDR2 SYGVNS. This CDR3 contains 15 residues. Unmatched junction bases numbered 4, after V lost 0 bases and J lost 3 bases. CDR3 sequence (DNA): TGTGCCAGCAGTGAATATCCCCAGGGGGAAGAGACCCAGTACTTC. It encodes CASSEYPQGEETQYF.

The V and J genes are TRBV6-1 and TRBJ1-1, with 7 bases aligning to TRBD1. The CDR3 runs to 13 residues. The V gene's germline CDR1 is MNHNS and CDR2 SASEGT. J lost 3 bases, V lost 10 bases, and 8 bases had no gene match. The CDR3 spells CATHRGADTEAFF. The CDR3 DNA is TGTGCCACCCACAGGGGAGCGGACACTGAAGCTTTCTTT.

The gene calls are TRBV19 and TRBJ1-3; perhaps TRBD1 as D (6 bases). This CDR3 region has 14 residues. The germline V gene has CDR1 LNHDA and CDR2 SQIVND (reference sequence). The ends were cut back, 6 bases at V and 8 bases at J, with 17 bases in the middle. The CDR3 loop is CASRPTGPRDTIYF. CDR3 nucleotides: TGTGCCAGTAGACCAACAGGGCCGCGGGACACCATATATTTT.

The chain is built from TRBV11-2 and TRBJ1-3; a weak D match, TRBD1 (6 bases). The V end was cut by 6 bases, the J end by 2 bases, with 20 bases between. From germline, CDR1 is SGHAT and CDR2 FQNNGV. The CDR3 length is 17 residues. The CDR3 reads CASSPFPWTEAGNTIYF. CDR3 nucleotides: TGTGCCAGCAGTCCTTTCCCCTGGACAGAGGCTGGAAACACCATATATTTT. Drawing the rest from reference TRBV11-2 and TRBJ1-3, the complete variable domain is EAGVAQSPRYKIIEKRQSVAFWCNPISGHATLYWYQQILGQGPKLLIQFQNNGVVDDSQLPKDRFSAERLKGVDSTLKIQPAKLEDSAVYLCASSPFPWTEAGNTIYFGEGSWLTVV.

The rearrangement uses TRBV5-6 and TRBJ1-2, with D unresolved. The V gene lost 4 bases and the J gene lost 8 bases, with 15 bases spanning the gap. The CDR3 has 13 residues. Looked up from germline, CDR1 is SGHDT and CDR2 is YYEEEE. The CDR3 here is CASSAEWPYGYTF. Here the CDR3 DNA reads TGTGCCAGCAGCGCCGAATGGCCGTACGGCTACACCTTC. Full variable domain (rest looked up from reference TRBV5-6 and TRBJ1-2): DAGVTQSPTHLIKTRGQQVTLRCSPKSGHDTVSWYQQALGQGPQFIFQYYEEEERQRGNFPDRFSGHQFPNYSSELNVNALLLGDSALYLCASSAEWPYGYTFGSGTRLTVV.